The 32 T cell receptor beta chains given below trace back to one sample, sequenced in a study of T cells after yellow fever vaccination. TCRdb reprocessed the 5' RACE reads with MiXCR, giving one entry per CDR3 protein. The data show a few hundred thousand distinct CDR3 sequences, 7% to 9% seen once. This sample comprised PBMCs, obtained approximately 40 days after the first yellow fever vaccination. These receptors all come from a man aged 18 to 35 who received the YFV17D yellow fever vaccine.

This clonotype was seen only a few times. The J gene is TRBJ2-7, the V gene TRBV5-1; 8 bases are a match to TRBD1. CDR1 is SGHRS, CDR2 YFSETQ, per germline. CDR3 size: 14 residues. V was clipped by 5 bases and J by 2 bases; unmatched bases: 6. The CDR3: CASSLTTGAYEQYF. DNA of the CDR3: TGCGCCAGCAGTTTGACGACAGGGGCCTACGAGCAGTACTTC.

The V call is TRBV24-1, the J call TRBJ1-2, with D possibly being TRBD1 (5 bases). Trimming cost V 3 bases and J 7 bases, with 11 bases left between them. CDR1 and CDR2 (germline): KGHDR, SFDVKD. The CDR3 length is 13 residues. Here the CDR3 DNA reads TGTGCCACCAGTGATGTGGGGCGCGGTGGCTACACCTTC. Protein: CATSDVGRGGYTF.

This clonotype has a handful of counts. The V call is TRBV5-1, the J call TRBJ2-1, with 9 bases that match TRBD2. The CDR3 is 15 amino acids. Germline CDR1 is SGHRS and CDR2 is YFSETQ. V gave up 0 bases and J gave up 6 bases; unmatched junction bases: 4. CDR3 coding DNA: TGCGCCAGCAGCTTGGCCGCTAGCGGGGCCAATGAGCAGTTCTTC. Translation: CASSLAASGANEQFF. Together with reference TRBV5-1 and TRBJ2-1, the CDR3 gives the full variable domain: KAGVTQTPRYLIKTRGQQVTLSCSPISGHRSVSWYQQTPGQGLQFLFEYFSETQRNKGNFPGRFSGRQFSNSRSEMNVSTLELGDSALYLCASSLAASGANEQFFGPGTRLTVL.

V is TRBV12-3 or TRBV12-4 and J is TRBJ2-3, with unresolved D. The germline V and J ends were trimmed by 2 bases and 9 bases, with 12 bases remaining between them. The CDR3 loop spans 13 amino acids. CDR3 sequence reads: CASSLPRRSTQYF. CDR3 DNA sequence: TGTGCCAGCAGTTTACCGCGAAGGAGCACGCAGTATTTT.

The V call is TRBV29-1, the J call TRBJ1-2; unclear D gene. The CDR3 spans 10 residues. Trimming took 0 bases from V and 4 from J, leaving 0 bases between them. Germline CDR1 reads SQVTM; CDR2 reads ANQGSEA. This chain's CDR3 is CSVEDYGYTF. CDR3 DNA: TGCAGCGTTGAAGACTATGGCTACACCTTC.

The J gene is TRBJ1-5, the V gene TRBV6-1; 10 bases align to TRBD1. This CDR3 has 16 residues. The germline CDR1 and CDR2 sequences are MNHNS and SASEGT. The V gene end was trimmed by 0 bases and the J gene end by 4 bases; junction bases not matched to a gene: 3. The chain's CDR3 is CASSEAPGQGNQPQHF. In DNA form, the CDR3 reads TGTGCCAGCAGTGAAGCGCCGGGACAGGGGAATCAGCCCCAGCATTTT.

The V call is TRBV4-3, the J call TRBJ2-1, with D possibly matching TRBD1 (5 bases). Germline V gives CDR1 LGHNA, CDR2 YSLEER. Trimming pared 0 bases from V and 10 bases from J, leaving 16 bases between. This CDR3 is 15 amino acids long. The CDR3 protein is CASSQDRGLGVEQFF. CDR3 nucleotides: TGCGCCAGCAGCCAAGATAGGGGTTTAGGTGTGGAGCAGTTCTTC.

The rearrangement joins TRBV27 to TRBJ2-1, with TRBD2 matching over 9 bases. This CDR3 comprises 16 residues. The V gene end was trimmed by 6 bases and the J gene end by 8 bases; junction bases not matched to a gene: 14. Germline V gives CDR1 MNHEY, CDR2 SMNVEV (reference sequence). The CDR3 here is CASSRLAAGYNDEQFF. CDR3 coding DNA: TGTGCCAGCAGCAGACTAGCGGCGGGATACAATGATGAGCAGTTCTTC.

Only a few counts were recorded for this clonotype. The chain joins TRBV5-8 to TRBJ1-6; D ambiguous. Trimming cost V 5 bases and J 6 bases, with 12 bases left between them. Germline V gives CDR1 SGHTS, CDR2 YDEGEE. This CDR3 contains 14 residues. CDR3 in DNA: TGTGCCAGCAGTTATGGATGGTCTAATTCACCCCTCCACTTT. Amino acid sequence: CASSYGWSNSPLHF.

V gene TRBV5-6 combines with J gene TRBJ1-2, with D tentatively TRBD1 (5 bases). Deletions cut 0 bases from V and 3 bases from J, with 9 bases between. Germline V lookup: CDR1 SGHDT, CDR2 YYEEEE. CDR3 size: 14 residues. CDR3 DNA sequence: TGTGCCAGCAGCTTGGGCCAGGGATACTATGGCTACACCTTC. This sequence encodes CASSLGQGYYGYTF.

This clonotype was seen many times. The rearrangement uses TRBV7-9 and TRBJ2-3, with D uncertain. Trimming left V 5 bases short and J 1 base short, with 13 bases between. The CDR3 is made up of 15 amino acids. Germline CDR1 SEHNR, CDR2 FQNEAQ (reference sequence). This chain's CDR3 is CASSSRGSRTDTQYF. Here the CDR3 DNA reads TGTGCCAGCAGCAGTAGAGGCAGCCGCACAGATACGCAGTATTTT.

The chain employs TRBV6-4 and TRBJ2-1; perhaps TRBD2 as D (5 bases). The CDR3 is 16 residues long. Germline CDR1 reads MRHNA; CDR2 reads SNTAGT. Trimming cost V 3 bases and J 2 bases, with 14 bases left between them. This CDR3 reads CASSEFASSTYNEQFF. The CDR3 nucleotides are TGTGCCAGCAGTGAATTCGCTAGCTCGACCTACAATGAGCAGTTCTTC.

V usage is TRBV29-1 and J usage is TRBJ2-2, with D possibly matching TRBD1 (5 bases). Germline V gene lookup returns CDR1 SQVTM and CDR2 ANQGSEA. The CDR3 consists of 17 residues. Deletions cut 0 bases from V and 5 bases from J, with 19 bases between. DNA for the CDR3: TGCAGCGTTGAAGATCTTCCTGGACACGGCGGAACCGGGGAGCTGTTTTTT. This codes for CSVEDLPGHGGTGELFF.

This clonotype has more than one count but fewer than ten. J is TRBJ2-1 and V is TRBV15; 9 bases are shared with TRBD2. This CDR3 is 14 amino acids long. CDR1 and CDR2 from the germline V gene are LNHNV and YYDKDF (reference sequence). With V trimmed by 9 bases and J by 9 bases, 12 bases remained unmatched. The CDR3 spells CATDERGAGSEQFF. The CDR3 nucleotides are TGTGCCACGGATGAGCGGGGGGCCGGGAGTGAGCAGTTCTTC.

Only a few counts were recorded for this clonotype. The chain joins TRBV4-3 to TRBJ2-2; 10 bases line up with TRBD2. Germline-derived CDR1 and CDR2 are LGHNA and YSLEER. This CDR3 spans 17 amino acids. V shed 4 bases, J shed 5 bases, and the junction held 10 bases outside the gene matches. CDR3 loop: CASSPELSGGRTGELFF. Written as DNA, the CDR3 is TGCGCCAGCAGCCCCGAACTTAGCGGGGGGCGTACCGGGGAGCTGTTTTTT.

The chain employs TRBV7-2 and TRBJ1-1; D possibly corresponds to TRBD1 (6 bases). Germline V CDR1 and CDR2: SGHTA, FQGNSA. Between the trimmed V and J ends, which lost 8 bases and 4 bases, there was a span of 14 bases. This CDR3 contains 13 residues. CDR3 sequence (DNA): TGTGCCAGCGTAAACACAGGGCCCACTGAAGCTTTCTTT. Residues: CASVNTGPTEAFF.

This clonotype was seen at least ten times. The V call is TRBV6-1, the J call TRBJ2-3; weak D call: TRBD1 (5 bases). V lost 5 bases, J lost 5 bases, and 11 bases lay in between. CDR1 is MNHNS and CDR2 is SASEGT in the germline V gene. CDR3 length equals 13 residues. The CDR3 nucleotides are TGTGCCAGCAGTCCCGACCAGGGAGATACGCAGTATTTT. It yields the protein CASSPDQGDTQYF.

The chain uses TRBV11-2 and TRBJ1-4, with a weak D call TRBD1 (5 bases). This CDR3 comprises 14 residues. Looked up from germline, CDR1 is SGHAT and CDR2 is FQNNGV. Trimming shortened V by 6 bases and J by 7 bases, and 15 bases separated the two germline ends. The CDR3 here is CASRDPGRGEKLFF. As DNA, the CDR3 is TGTGCCAGCAGAGATCCAGGGCGAGGTGAAAAACTGTTTTTT.

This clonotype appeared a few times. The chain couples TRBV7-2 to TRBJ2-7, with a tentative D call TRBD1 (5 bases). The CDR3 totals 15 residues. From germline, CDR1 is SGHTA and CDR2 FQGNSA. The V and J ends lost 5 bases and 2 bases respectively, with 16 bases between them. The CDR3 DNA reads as TGTGCCAGCAGCCCAGGGCCCGGGTTTACCTACGAGCAGTACTTC. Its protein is CASSPGPGFTYEQYF.

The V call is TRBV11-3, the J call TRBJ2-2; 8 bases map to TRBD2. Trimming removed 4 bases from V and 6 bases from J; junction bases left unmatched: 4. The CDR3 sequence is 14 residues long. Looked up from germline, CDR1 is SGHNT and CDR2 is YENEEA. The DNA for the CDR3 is TGTGCCAGCAGCTCCGGGACTAGTTCCGGGGAGCTGTTTTTT. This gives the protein CASSSGTSSGELFF.

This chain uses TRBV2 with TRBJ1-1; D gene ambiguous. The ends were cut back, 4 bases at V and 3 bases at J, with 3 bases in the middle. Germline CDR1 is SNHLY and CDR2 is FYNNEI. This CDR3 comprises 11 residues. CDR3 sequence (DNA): TGTGCCAGCAGTGTTTACACTGAAGCTTTCTTT. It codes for CASSVYTEAFF.

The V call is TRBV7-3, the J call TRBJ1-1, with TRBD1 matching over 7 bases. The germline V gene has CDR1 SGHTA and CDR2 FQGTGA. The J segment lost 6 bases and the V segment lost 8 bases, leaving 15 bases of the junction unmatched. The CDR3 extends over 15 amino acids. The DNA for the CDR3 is TGTGCCAGCGCCCAGGGGGTTGGGGCGGGCGCTGAAGCTTTCTTT. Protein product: CASAQGVGAGAEAFF.

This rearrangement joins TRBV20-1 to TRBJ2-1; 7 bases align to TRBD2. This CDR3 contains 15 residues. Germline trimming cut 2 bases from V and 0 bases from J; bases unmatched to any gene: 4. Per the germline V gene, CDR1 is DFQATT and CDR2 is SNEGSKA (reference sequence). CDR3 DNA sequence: TGCAGTGCTAGATCCGGGGGGAGCTCCTACAATGAGCAGTTCTTC. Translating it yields CSARSGGSSYNEQFF.

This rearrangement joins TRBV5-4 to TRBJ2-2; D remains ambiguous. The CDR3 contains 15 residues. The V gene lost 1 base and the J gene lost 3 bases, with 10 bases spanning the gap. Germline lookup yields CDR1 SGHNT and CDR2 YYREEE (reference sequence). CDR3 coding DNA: TGTGCCAGCAGCTTGACCTTTCGGGACACCGGGGAGCTGTTTTTT. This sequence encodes CASSLTFRDTGELFF. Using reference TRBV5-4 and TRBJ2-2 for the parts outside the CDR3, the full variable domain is ETGVTQSPTHLIKTRGQQVTLRCSSQSGHNTVSWYQQALGQGPQFIFQYYREEENGRGNFPPRFSGLQFPNYSSELNVNALELDDSALYLCASSLTFRDTGELFFGEGSRLTVL.

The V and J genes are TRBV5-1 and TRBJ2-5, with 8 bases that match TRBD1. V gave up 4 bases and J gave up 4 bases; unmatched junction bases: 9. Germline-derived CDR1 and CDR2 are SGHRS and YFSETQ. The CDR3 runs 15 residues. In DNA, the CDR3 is TGCGCCAGCAGCCGTAACCCGACAGGGGTAGAGACCCAGTACTTC. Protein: CASSRNPTGVETQYF.

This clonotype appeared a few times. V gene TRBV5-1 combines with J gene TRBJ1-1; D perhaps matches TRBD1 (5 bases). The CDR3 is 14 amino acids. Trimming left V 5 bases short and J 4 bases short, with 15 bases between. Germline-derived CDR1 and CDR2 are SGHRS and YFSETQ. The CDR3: CASRSREILTEAFF. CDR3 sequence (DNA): TGCGCCAGCAGGAGCAGGGAGATCCTCACTGAAGCTTTCTTT.

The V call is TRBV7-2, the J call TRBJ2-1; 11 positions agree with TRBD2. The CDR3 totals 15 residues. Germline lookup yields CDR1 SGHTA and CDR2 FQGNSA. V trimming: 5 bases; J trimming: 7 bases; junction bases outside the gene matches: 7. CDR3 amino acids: CASSTPTSGTNEQFF. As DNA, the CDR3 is TGTGCCAGCAGCACCCCGACTAGCGGGACGAATGAGCAGTTCTTC.

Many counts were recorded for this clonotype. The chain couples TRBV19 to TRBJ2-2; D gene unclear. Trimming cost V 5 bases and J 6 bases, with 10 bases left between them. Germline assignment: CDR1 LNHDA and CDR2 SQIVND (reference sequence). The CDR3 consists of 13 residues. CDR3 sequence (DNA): TGTGCCAGTAGTGAAAGTAGGGCCGGGGAGCTGTTTTTT. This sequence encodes CASSESRAGELFF.

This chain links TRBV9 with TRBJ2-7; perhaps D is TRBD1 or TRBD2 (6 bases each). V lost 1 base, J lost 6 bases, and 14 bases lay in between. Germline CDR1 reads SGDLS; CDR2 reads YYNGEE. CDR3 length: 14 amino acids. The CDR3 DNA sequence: TGTGCCAGCAGCGTAAGGGGGGATCCGTCCGAGCAGTACTTC. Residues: CASSVRGDPSEQYF.

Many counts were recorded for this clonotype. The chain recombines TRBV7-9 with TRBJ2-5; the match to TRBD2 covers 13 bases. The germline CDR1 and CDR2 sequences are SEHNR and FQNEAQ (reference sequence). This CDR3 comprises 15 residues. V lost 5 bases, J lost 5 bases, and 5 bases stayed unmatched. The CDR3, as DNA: TGTGCCAGCAGCCCGGGACTAGCGGGGTTGGAGACCCAGTACTTC. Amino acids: CASSPGLAGLETQYF.

The CDR3, as DNA: TGTGCCAGCAGCTTATTTGCTCCGAGCAATCAGCCCCAGCATTTT. Amino acid sequence: CASSLFAPSNQPQHF. V usage is TRBV7-8 and J usage is TRBJ1-5, with no clear D. V was clipped by 2 bases and J by 1 base, with 9 bases between them. From germline, CDR1 is SGHVS and CDR2 FQNEAQ. This CDR3 region has 15 residues.

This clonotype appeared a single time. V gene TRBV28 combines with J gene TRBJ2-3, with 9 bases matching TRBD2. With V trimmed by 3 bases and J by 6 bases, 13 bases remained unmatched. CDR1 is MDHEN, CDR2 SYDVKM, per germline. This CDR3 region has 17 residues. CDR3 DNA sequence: TGTGCCAGCAGTTTGGTTAGCGGGGGCGAACACACGGATACGCAGTATTTT. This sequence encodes CASSLVSGGEHTDTQYF.